The text below deals with one T cell receptor (beta chain). Its antigen is currently not known. The data belong to a study of CXCR3-negative and CXCR3-positive naive CD8 T cells (dated by TCRdb to the late 2010s). At the level of the whole study: In total, roughly 140 million TRB reads were obtained, which works out to roughly 1.5 +/- 0.3 million reads per library. For the TRBV-TRBJ cluster analysis, the naive subsets came from a handful of donors, while the memory cells came from 3 donors. Diversity and physicochemical repertoire analyses were performed on about a dozen donors pooled from two independent experiments. The full study reports these points: TRB CDR3s from CXCR3-positive naive cells showed higher hydrophobicity (lower Kidera factor 4), lower energy, and higher strength and volume indices than CXCR3-negative naive cells. TRBV-TRBJ usage was similar between naive CXCR3-negative and CXCR3-positive cells from the same donor, while memory cells showed distinct patterns. Because CXCR3 expression was partially decreased after cryopreservation, freshly isolated PBMCs were used for most assays. Because surface CD5, which is linked to self-reactivity in mice, was comparable between the naive subsets, TCR interaction strength was also inferred from the physicochemical properties of TRB CDR3s. Comparably high repertoire diversity was found in both naive subsets, whereas much lower repertoire diversity was found in memory CD8+ T cells.

Reading the germline V gene (reference sequence) gives CDR1 DFQATT and CDR2 SNEGSKA. From the cysteine through the phenylalanine, the CDR3 covers 15 amino acids. This entry has no DNA. Sequencing was carried out with a NextSeq 550. The Human TCR Profiling Kit (MiLaboratory) was used to prepare UMI-labeled 5' RACE TRB cDNA libraries. cDNA synthesis used the entire amount of extracted RNA, and PCR amplification then used the entire amount of cDNA produced. Libraries were prepared in parallel using an identical number of PCR cycles. The paper's processing steps were these. With a requirement of at least two reads per UMI, MIGEC and MiXCR extracted about 50,000 +/- 10,000 unique UMI-labeled TRB cDNA molecules per library. Each library averaged about 40,000 +/- 10,000 functional in-frame TRB CDR3 nucleotide clonotypes without stop codons. After each sample was downsampled to 5000 UMI-labeled TRB molecules, VDJtools was used to calculate diversity metrics such as normalized Shannon-Wiener and Chao1. Clonotype-size-weighted physicochemical properties of the central five CDR3 residues (interaction energy, strength, volume and Kidera factor 4) were computed in VDJtools. TCRdb reprocessed the reads into one record per CDR3 protein sequence, lacking DNA. What appears here as the V and J calls and clone size reflects TCRdb's work, not the paper's. The sample has about 130,000 distinct CDR3 sequences on record. The ten top clones hold around 0.27% of the sample.

For every CD8+ T cell subset, over 250,000 cells were flow-sorted straight into RLT lysis buffer, and each subset was sorted in triplicate. To exclude memory contaminants, naive CD8+ T cells were stringently defined as CD45RO-CCR7+CD27+CD95-. Peripheral blood mononuclear cells were isolated from buffy coats by standard density gradient centrifugation. Naive CXCR3-negative and CXCR3-positive CD8+ T cells were flow-sorted using a FACSAria III. Total RNA was extracted from sorted cells using an RNeasy Mini Kit. This receptor chain uses TRBV20-1 and TRBJ2-2; TCRdb calls TRBD1, which cannot be checked without DNA. The clonotype was recovered from a human donor in good health. Some clones in this sample may be carry-over from other donors' samples. The sample comprised naive CXCR3- CD8+ T cells from blood. The cell subset or site label of this sample denotes: CD45RO-CCR7+CD27+CD95- naive CD8+ T cells lacking CXCR3 (TNR3-). The CDR3 reads as follows: CSARDQSGWAGELFF.